What follows describes a single TCR beta chain. Original processing methods: Amplification of reference gene primers was used by the study to estimate nucleated cell counts. Sequencing was performed with immunoSEQ multiplex PCR; in TCRdb, only in-frame clones are kept and a portion is missing. The D gene and trimming were derived from the DNA, and the V and J assignments and clone size from that table. The data hold approximately 240,000 clones, with around 80% observed a single time. CDR1 SGHAT and CDR2 FQNNGV come from the germline V gene. The CDR3 is made up of 15 amino acids. The V segment lost 0 bases and the J segment 7 bases; nucleotides outside the gene matches: 3. The sample comes from a study of blood T cell repertoires in COVID-19. Study as a whole: Sources were T cells, B-cell-depleted T cells, or PBMCs; the material itself was cDNA or gDNA.

Sequenced: peripheral blood. The chain couples TRBV11-2 to TRBJ2-1; the match to TRBD1 covers 10 bases. The sequence was collected from a human donor in a cohort sampled during active COVID-19. The CDR3 bases are TGTGCCAGCAGCTTAGATTCGGGACAGGGGAATGAGCAGTTCTTC. Protein product: CASSLDSGQGNEQFF.